This TCR beta chain was recovered during a study of T cell repertoires in cytomegalovirus infection. The wider study: Both CMV infection and a matching HLA type were indicated by public TCR beta signatures.

The V gene lost 7 bases and the J gene lost 6 bases, with 10 bases spanning the gap. There are 12 residues in the CDR3. The study's findings and limits: Frequencies of public TCR beta families were cumulated, and this identified carriers of CMV plus the relevant HLA. CMV-specific TCR beta clonotypes restricted by HLA-C dominated the ex vivo response.

TCRdb re-called the reads through MiXCR, storing one row per CDR3 protein. In the table there are nearly 450,000 distinct CDR3 sequences, 25% to 40% of which are singletons. With respect to this clonotype: Antigen unknown.

J is TRBJ1-5 and V is TRBV12-3 or TRBV12-4, with D unclear. This sequence originates from a human donor in good health (CMV status not recorded). Some clones in this sample may be carry-over from other donors' samples. Sequencing input: PBMCs. Here the CDR3 reads CASKSLSQPQHF. CDR3 DNA sequence: TGTGCCAGCAAATCGTTGTCTCAGCCCCAGCATTTT.